This TCR beta chain was captured by sequencing in a study of long-term antiretroviral therapy in people with HIV. The study, taken as a whole, reports: Following ART, diversity rose but still fell short of transplant donor controls.

Remarks on this clone: Its antigen remains unidentified.

The authors ran the immunoSEQ assay, v3.0, at survey level. Some clones are missing from TCRdb's copy, which holds only in-frame ones; the method was immunoSEQ multiplex PCR. The sample consists of 9,500 to 12,000 clones, around 81% of them appearing once. CDR3 length equals 12 residues. V lost 7 bases and J 4 bases, leaving 11 bases between the germline ends. Germline V gene lookup returns CDR1 SNHLY and CDR2 FYNNEI. Each donor had at least one pre-ART and at least two post-ART PBMC samples. Treatment for all HIV-infected participants took place in the United States. The input for sequencing was unsorted PBMCs, taken 1.8 years after starting antiretroviral therapy. This TCR was recovered from a man aged 35 to 55 with HIV. The V and J genes are TRBV2 and TRBJ2-7, with D unresolved. The CDR3, as DNA: TGTGCCAGCACCCAGGACGGGTACGAGCAGTACTTC. Its protein is CASTQDGYEQYF.